Following are 11 T cell receptor beta chains from one sample sequenced in a study of brain T cells in children with intractable seizures. Produced via immunoSEQ multiplex PCR; TCRdb's table is partial and in-frame only. The table records around 340,000 clones, roughly 92% of them present only once. As to time point: blood from clinic visit 5 months post-surgery; TSC patient then seizure free. The sample consisted of peripheral blood, taken about 5 months after surgery. Receptors were obtained from a boy younger than two with tuberous sclerosis and intractable seizures.

The gene calls are TRBV4-2 and TRBJ2-3; D is ambiguous. This CDR3 contains 12 residues. Trimming cost V 5 bases and J 0 bases, with 3 bases left between them. Germline values: CDR1 LGHNA, CDR2 YNFKEQ. The CDR3 sequence is CASSSSTDTQYF. The CDR3 DNA reads TGTGCCAGCAGCTCGAGCACAGATACGCAGTATTTT.

The chain uses TRBV7-2 and TRBJ1-1; unclear D gene. The germline gives CDR1 SGHTA, CDR2 FQGNSA. The CDR3 extends over 14 amino acids. Trimming cost V 1 base and J 8 bases, with 14 bases left between them. The CDR3 here is CASSLVGGREEAFF. CDR3 sequence (DNA): TGTGCCAGCAGCTTAGTTGGAGGGAGGGAGGAAGCTTTCTTT.

V and J are TRBV10-3 and TRBJ1-1, with D perhaps TRBD1 (6 bases). This CDR3 is 16 amino acids long. Between the trimmed V and J ends, which lost 2 bases and 6 bases, there was a span of 19 bases. CDR1 is ENHRY, CDR2 SYGVKD, per germline. In DNA, the CDR3 is TGTGCCATCAGTGAGCGGCTCCAGGGGAACGGCGCTGAAGCTTTCTTT. Translated: CAISERLQGNGAEAFF.

This chain connects TRBV9 to TRBJ2-2; perhaps D is TRBD1 or TRBD2 (5 bases each). V was cut by 0 bases and J by 1 base, with 13 bases left in between. Germline CDR1 and CDR2: SGDLS and YYNGEE. There are 17 residues in the CDR3. The CDR3 loop reads CASSVVGAGKNTGELFF. CDR3 nucleotides: TGTGCCAGCAGCGTAGTCGGGGCAGGGAAGAACACCGGGGAGCTGTTTTTT.

This sequence joins TRBV5-1 and TRBJ2-5; D might be TRBD2 (5 bases). V lost 4 bases and J 0 bases, leaving 10 bases between the germline ends. In germline, CDR1 is SGHRS, CDR2 YFSETQ. CDR3 length equals 14 residues. CDR3 DNA: TGCGCCAGCAGCCGTGGACTTAACCAAGAGACCCAGTACTTC. Amino acid sequence: CASSRGLNQETQYF. Drawing the rest from reference TRBV5-1 and TRBJ2-5, the complete variable domain is KAGVTQTPRYLIKTRGQQVTLSCSPISGHRSVSWYQQTPGQGLQFLFEYFSETQRNKGNFPGRFSGRQFSNSRSEMNVSTLELGDSALYLCASSRGLNQETQYFGPGTRLLVL.

J is TRBJ2-7 and V is TRBV12-3 or TRBV12-4, with D perhaps TRBD2 (5 bases). With 3 bases removed from V and 11 bases from J, the gap between germline ends came to 11 bases. The CDR3 runs 11 residues. CDR3 in amino acids: CASSFERVKYF. The CDR3 DNA follows: TGTGCCAGCAGTTTTGAGAGGGTGAAGTACTTC.

This sequence joins TRBV30 and TRBJ1-2; D uncertain. The germline gives CDR1 GTSNPN, CDR2 SVGIG (reference sequence). Trimming cost V 1 base and J 4 bases, with 16 bases left between them. This CDR3 comprises 15 residues. Written as DNA, the CDR3 is TGTGCCTGGAGTGGGTATCCAGAAACCCCCTATGGCTACACCTTC. As protein: CAWSGYPETPYGYTF.

This chain links TRBV4-2 with TRBJ2-3; TRBD2 matches at 9 bases. Germline-derived CDR1 and CDR2 are LGHNA and YNFKEQ. With 3 bases clipped from V and 2 bases from J, the junction kept 6 bases outside the gene matches. The CDR3 is 16 residues long. The CDR3 nucleotides are TGTGCCAGCAGCCAGGTGAGACTAGCGGCCACAGATACGCAGTATTTT. It yields the protein CASSQVRLAATDTQYF.

The rearrangement uses TRBV2 and TRBJ2-1; 8 positions match TRBD2. V gave up 7 bases and J gave up 3 bases; unmatched junction bases: 5. This CDR3 contains 14 residues. The V gene's germline CDR1 is SNHLY and CDR2 FYNNEI. CDR3 amino acids: CASKAAGDYNEQFF. The DNA of the CDR3 is TGTGCCAGCAAGGCAGCGGGGGACTACAATGAGCAGTTCTTC.

V is TRBV7-2 and J is TRBJ1-2; 7 nucleotides agree with TRBD1. The CDR3 is 13 residues long. The V gene's germline CDR1 is SGHTA and CDR2 FQGNSA. The V segment lost 5 bases and the J segment 6 bases; nucleotides outside the gene matches: 6. CDR3 sequence: CASSPSGTDGYTF. The CDR3 DNA is TGTGCCAGCAGCCCCTCCGGGACAGATGGCTACACCTTC.

The chain combines TRBV7-8 with TRBJ2-5; D is perhaps TRBD2 (6 bases). Germline values: CDR1 SGHVS, CDR2 FQNEAQ. The CDR3 consists of 16 residues. V gave up 0 bases and J gave up 2 bases, with 13 bases separating them. CDR3 region: CASSLARPTRQETQYF. CDR3 nucleotides: TGTGCCAGCAGCTTAGCCCGACCGACTAGACAAGAGACCCAGTACTTC.